This TCR beta chain was sequenced in a study of radiotherapy plus CTLA-4 blockade in lung cancer. Germline assignment: CDR1 SGHNT and CDR2 YENEEA. There are 12 residues in the CDR3. V lost 5 bases, J lost 7 bases, and 9 bases lay in between. The data were produced by immunoSEQ multiplex PCR, yet TCRdb's version contains in-frame clones alone and is incomplete. The table lists approximately 40,000 clones, just under 75% of them singletons. The sample in question was peripheral blood, obtained from a patient treated with radiotherapy plus ipilimumab. The receptor's source is a human donor with non-small cell lung cancer who had stable disease on radiotherapy plus ipilimumab. The chain uses TRBV11-3 and TRBJ1-3; perhaps TRBD1 as D (5 bases). The CDR3 reads CASSNAGNTIYF. The CDR3 nucleotides are TGTGCCAGCAGCAATGCAGGGAACACCATATATTTT.